This T cell receptor (beta chain) comes out of a study of CD8+ T cells in alopecia areata. General study points: Persistence during tofacitinib was seen for many expanded lesional clones in scalp and blood.

Treatment here: oral pan-JAK inhibitor, 5-10 mg twice daily. Cell sorting was applied to PBMCs, and CD4+ and CD8+ T cells were collected. Losses at the gene ends were 5 bases for V and 4 bases for J; bases not matched to a gene: 5. Germline V gene lookup returns CDR1 SGHRS and CDR2 YFSETQ. The CDR3 totals 14 residues. Details on this clone: Its antigen is not identified.

After isolation, RNA underwent reverse transcription to generate cDNA as the sequencing template. Only in-frame clones appear in the TCRdb table, and some are missing; sequencing was by immunoSEQ multiplex PCR. The sample holds over 70,000 clones; approximately 66% are singletons and the top ten take around 20%. The TCR originated in a human donor with alopecia areata. Source: CD8+ T cells sorted from blood, taken at week 24, from a patient treated with tofacitinib. The V gene is TRBV5-1, the J gene TRBJ1-1; 10 bases agree with TRBD1. The CDR3, as DNA: TGCGCCAGCAGGGAGGGGACAGGGGCCACTGAAGCTTTCTTT. Its protein product is CASREGTGATEAFF.